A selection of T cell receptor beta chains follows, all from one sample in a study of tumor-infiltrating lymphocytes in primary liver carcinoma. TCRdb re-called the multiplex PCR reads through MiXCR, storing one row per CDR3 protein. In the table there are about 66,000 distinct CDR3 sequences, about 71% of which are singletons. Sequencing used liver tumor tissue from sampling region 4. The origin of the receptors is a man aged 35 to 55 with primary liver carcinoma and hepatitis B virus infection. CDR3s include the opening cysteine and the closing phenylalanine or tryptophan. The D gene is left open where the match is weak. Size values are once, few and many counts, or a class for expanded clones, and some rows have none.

CDR3 DNA: TGCGCCAGCACCCTGGGGGCTAGCGGGAGGAATGAGCAGTTCTTC
CDR3 protein: CASTLGASGRNEQFF
V gene: TRBV5-1
clone size: few
J gene: TRBJ2-1
D gene: TRBD2

CDR3 DNA: TGTGCCAGCAATCTGCTAGCGGGCAACGAAGCCTACGAGCAGTACTTC
CDR3 protein: CASNLLAGNEAYEQYF
V gene: TRBV6-1
clone size: -
J gene: TRBJ2-7
D gene: TRBD2

CDR3 DNA: TGCAGCGTGGTAACAGCTAACACTGAAGCTTTCTTT
CDR3 protein: CSVVTANTEAFF
V gene: TRBV29-1
clone size: many
J gene: TRBJ1-1
D gene: -

CDR3 DNA: TGTGCCAGCAGCTTTACCGGGACAGCAAATGAAAAACTGTTTTTT
CDR3 protein: CASSFTGTANEKLFF
V gene: TRBV5-4
clone size: -
J gene: TRBJ1-4
D gene: TRBD1

CDR3 DNA: TGTGCCAGCAGTAGGGAACGGCAGGATTACTACGGGCAGTACTTC
CDR3 protein: CASSRERQDYYGQYF
V gene: TRBV28
clone size: -
J gene: TRBJ2-7
D gene: -

CDR3 DNA: TGTGCCAGCGCGCGGAGCCTGGCTAGCACAGATACGCAGTATTTT
CDR3 protein: CASARSLASTDTQYF
V gene: TRBV6-6
clone size: -
J gene: TRBJ2-3
D gene: -

CDR3 DNA: TGTGCCACCAGTCCTATAGGGACGAACACCGGGGAGCTGTTTTTT
CDR3 protein: CATSPIGTNTGELFF
V gene: TRBV24-1
clone size: many
J gene: TRBJ2-2
D gene: -

CDR3 DNA: TGTGCCAGCAGCCCCCCTCCTGGCAGGAGGGTCTTTAGTGAGCAGTTCTTC
CDR3 protein: CASSPPPGRRVFSEQFF
V gene: TRBV11-1
clone size: -
J gene: TRBJ2-1
D gene: -

CDR3 DNA: TGCGCTGGCAGCTTGACTAGCGGTGGTAGCGTGGAGCTGTTTTTT
CDR3 protein: CAGSLTSGGSVELFF
V gene: TRBV5-1
clone size: -
J gene: TRBJ2-2
D gene: TRBD2

CDR3 DNA: TGTGCCAGCAGCTTCGGGCAGGCAGACACAGATACGCAGTATTTT
CDR3 protein: CASSFGQADTDTQYF
V gene: TRBV7-3
clone size: -
J gene: TRBJ2-3
D gene: -

CDR3 DNA: TGCAGCGTTGAAGGCAGGGGCGTACTGGGGAGGAGCCAGTACTTC
CDR3 protein: CSVEGRGVLGRSQYF
V gene: TRBV29-1
clone size: -
J gene: TRBJ2-5
D gene: -

CDR3 DNA: TGTGCCAGCAGCTTAGATCACTCAGGGAAGTATAGCTACACCTTC
CDR3 protein: CASSLDHSGKYSYTF
V gene: TRBV11-2
clone size: -
J gene: TRBJ1-2
D gene: -

CDR3 DNA: TGTGCCAGTAGTCCCCGTCGTCTTGGAGGGGAGCAGTACTTC
CDR3 protein: CASSPRRLGGEQYF
V gene: TRBV19
clone size: few
J gene: TRBJ2-7
D gene: -

CDR3 DNA: TGTGCCAGCAGCCGGGGTAGTGCAGGGATCTTCACTGAAACTTTCTTT
CDR3 protein: CASSRGSAGIFTETFF
V gene: TRBV11-2
clone size: -
J gene: TRBJ1-1
D gene: -

CDR3 DNA: TGTGCCAGCAGCTTTGACTACACCTACGAGCAGTATTTC
CDR3 protein: CASSFDYTYEQYF
V gene: TRBV11-2
clone size: once
J gene: TRBJ2-7
D gene: -

CDR3 DNA: TGTCCCAGCAGTAAAAGTATCCGGGCCAGTAAGCAGTTCTTC
CDR3 protein: CPSSKSIRASKQFF
V gene: TRBV7-9
clone size: -
J gene: TRBJ2-1
D gene: -

CDR3 DNA: TGTCCCAGCAACTTATTAGGGACCAACACCGGAGAGCTGTTTTTT
CDR3 protein: CPSNLLGTNTGELFF
V gene: TRBV11-2
clone size: -
J gene: TRBJ2-2
D gene: -

CDR3 DNA: TGCGCCAGCAGCCGAGGTAGGGCATGGGTCTTCACTGTAGCTTTCTTT
CDR3 protein: CASSRGRAWVFTVAFF
V gene: TRBV11-2
clone size: -
J gene: TRBJ1-1
D gene: -

CDR3 DNA: TGTGCCAGCAATCCCATCGAGGGTGGAGTCACAGATACACAGTATTTT
CDR3 protein: CASNPIEGGVTDTQYF
V gene: TRBV6-6
clone size: -
J gene: TRBJ2-3
D gene: -

CDR3 DNA: -
CDR3 protein: CTSSFGQGSSQPQHF
V gene: TRBV12-3/TRBV12-4
clone size: -
J gene: TRBJ1-5
D gene: -

CDR3 DNA: TGCAGCGCTGCCTGGACAGGGGGGTACGAGCAGTACTTC
CDR3 protein: CSAAWTGGYEQYF
V gene: TRBV29-1
clone size: few
J gene: TRBJ2-7
D gene: TRBD1

CDR3 DNA: TGTGCCAGCAGTAACCCGACAGGGGTAATGACCAATGAACAGTTCTTC
CDR3 protein: CASSNPTGVMTNEQFF
V gene: TRBV6-5
clone size: -
J gene: TRBJ2-1
D gene: TRBD1

CDR3 DNA: TGTGCCAGTAGTATTAGAGAAAACTCCTACAATGAGCAGTTCTTC
CDR3 protein: CASSIRENSYNEQFF
V gene: TRBV19
clone size: few
J gene: TRBJ2-1
D gene: -

CDR3 DNA: TGCGTCAGCAGCCACTACCTACAGGGGGCGGATTCACACCTCCACTTT
CDR3 protein: CVSSHYLQGADSHLHF
V gene: TRBV4-1
clone size: -
J gene: TRBJ1-6
D gene: TRBD1

CDR3 DNA: TGTGCCAGCAGTACGGACCAAGAGACCCAGTACTTC
CDR3 protein: CASSTDQETQYF
V gene: TRBV5-4
clone size: few
J gene: TRBJ2-5
D gene: -

CDR3 DNA: TGTGCCAGCAGCTTAGGGGGAGGGCCCCTATCCATCAATGAGCAGTTCTTC
CDR3 protein: CASSLGGGPLSINEQFF
V gene: TRBV7-9
clone size: -
J gene: TRBJ2-1
D gene: TRBD2

CDR3 DNA: TGCGCCAGCAGTCAATATTGGGCCGCCGGGGAGTTGTTTTTT
CDR3 protein: CASSQYWAAGELFF
V gene: TRBV4-3
clone size: -
J gene: TRBJ2-2
D gene: -

CDR3 DNA: TGCAGTGTTAGGAGATGGGGCGTAACCGGGGAGCTGTTTTTT
CDR3 protein: CSVRRWGVTGELFF
V gene: TRBV20-1
clone size: -
J gene: TRBJ2-2
D gene: -

CDR3 DNA: TGTGCCAGCAGCCCGACGGCACAGTCTGGGGTCAACGTCCTGACTTTC
CDR3 protein: CASSPTAQSGVNVLTF
V gene: TRBV11-3
clone size: -
J gene: TRBJ2-6
D gene: -

CDR3 DNA: TGTGCCAGCAGCTTTGACTCCGCCTACGAGCAGTACTTC
CDR3 protein: CASSFDSAYEQYF
V gene: TRBV7-8
clone size: many
J gene: TRBJ2-7
D gene: -

CDR3 DNA: TGTGCCATCAGCTTAGGACGGACAGGGGGCAATAATGAAAAACTGCTTTTT
CDR3 protein: CAISLGRTGGNNEKLLF
V gene: TRBV11-2
clone size: -
J gene: TRBJ1-4
D gene: TRBD1

CDR3 DNA: TGCGCCAGCAGCTTGGTGTCTGGGGCCAACGTCCTGACTTTC
CDR3 protein: CASSLVSGANVLTF
V gene: TRBV5-1
clone size: many
J gene: TRBJ2-6
D gene: -

CDR3 DNA: TGTGCCAGCAGTCCCAAGGACAGGACCTACGAGCACTACTTC
CDR3 protein: CASSPKDRTYEHYF
V gene: TRBV4-3
clone size: -
J gene: TRBJ2-7
D gene: TRBD1

CDR3 DNA: TGTGCCAGTGAAGCGCGGACAGGGTTAGTTGATACGCAGTATTTT
CDR3 protein: CASEARTGLVDTQYF
V gene: TRBV6-5
clone size: -
J gene: TRBJ2-3
D gene: TRBD1

CDR3 DNA: TGTGCCATCAAGGAGAACTCTGGGGCCAACATCCTGACTTTC
CDR3 protein: CAIKENSGANILTF
V gene: TRBV10-3
clone size: once
J gene: TRBJ2-6
D gene: -

CDR3 DNA: TGTACCAGCAGTTATGCACTAGCGGGTGGTGAGCAGTACTTC
CDR3 protein: CTSSYALAGGEQYF
V gene: TRBV6-6
clone size: -
J gene: TRBJ2-7
D gene: TRBD2

CDR3 DNA: TGCAGCGTCCGGGGAGGAGGCACCGGGGAGCTGTTTTTT
CDR3 protein: CSVRGGGTGELFF
V gene: TRBV29-1
clone size: many
J gene: TRBJ2-2
D gene: -

CDR3 DNA: TGCAGCGTTGTAAACACAGACACGCAGTATTTT
CDR3 protein: CSVVNTDTQYF
V gene: TRBV29-1
clone size: -
J gene: TRBJ2-3
D gene: -

CDR3 DNA: TGTGCCAGCAGCCCACCTGGGAGCCATGGCTACACCTTC
CDR3 protein: CASSPPGSHGYTF
V gene: TRBV6-5
clone size: many
J gene: TRBJ1-2
D gene: -

CDR3 DNA: TGTGCCAGCAGCTCGCTAGTGGGAGGCTCCCTCAAGGCCCAGTACTTC
CDR3 protein: CASSSLVGGSLKAQYF
V gene: TRBV7-6
clone size: -
J gene: TRBJ2-5
D gene: -

CDR3 DNA: TGCGCCAGCAACTTAGTGAGGCTAGCCCTGGGAAAAAAAGAGACCCAGTACTTC
CDR3 protein: CASNLVRLALGKKETQYF
V gene: TRBV11-2
clone size: -
J gene: TRBJ2-5
D gene: -

CDR3 DNA: TGTGCCAACAGTTTTCGTGGGAGTAGCTATGGCTACACTTTC
CDR3 protein: CANSFRGSSYGYTF
V gene: TRBV12-3/TRBV12-4
clone size: -
J gene: TRBJ1-2
D gene: -

CDR3 DNA: TGTGCCAACAGCAGCAGGGGGGGACTTCAGGAGACCCAGTACTTC
CDR3 protein: CANSSRGGLQETQYF
V gene: TRBV7-9
clone size: -
J gene: TRBJ2-5
D gene: -

CDR3 DNA: TGCAGGGTTGGACTAATGGGAGGGTTCTACAATGAGCAGTTCTTC
CDR3 protein: CRVGLMGGFYNEQFF
V gene: TRBV29-1
clone size: -
J gene: TRBJ2-1
D gene: TRBD2

CDR3 DNA: TGTGCCAGCACTTCACTCCCCCTAAGCGGGGCGACAGATACGCAGTATTTT
CDR3 protein: CASTSLPLSGATDTQYF
V gene: TRBV6-5
clone size: -
J gene: TRBJ2-3
D gene: TRBD2

CDR3 DNA: TGTGCCAGCAGTATCCCGACACGGTCTCGTCAAGAGACCCATTACTTC
CDR3 protein: CASSIPTRSRQETHYF
V gene: TRBV11-2
clone size: -
J gene: TRBJ2-5
D gene: -

CDR3 DNA: TGTGCCAGCAGCTTGGGCCTTACTAGCGCCTCCTACGGTGAGCAGTTCTTC
CDR3 protein: CASSLGLTSASYGEQFF
V gene: TRBV11-3
clone size: few
J gene: TRBJ2-1
D gene: TRBD2

CDR3 DNA: TGTGCCAGCAACTTAGCGGAGACAGTCATGAACACTGTAGCTTTCTTT
CDR3 protein: CASNLAETVMNTVAFF
V gene: TRBV7-9
clone size: -
J gene: TRBJ1-1
D gene: -